This passage covers 7 T cell receptor beta chains from one sample sequenced in a study of shared clonotypes between healthy human individuals. TCRdb keeps only in-frame clones here, not all; method: immunoSEQ multiplex PCR. Among approximately 740,000 clones listed, almost 95% were seen once. CD45RO-negative, CCR7-selected cells formed the naive CD8 fraction, which excluded terminally differentiated effector memory CD45RA+ cells. The sample taken for sequencing was naive CD8+ T cells sorted from blood. Every receptor here comes from a man younger than 45 in good health.

This chain connects TRBV10-2 to TRBJ2-3; tentatively, D is TRBD1 (7 bases). This CDR3 spans 17 amino acids. The V gene lost 5 bases and the J gene lost 3 bases, with 21 bases spanning the gap. In germline, CDR1 is WSHSY, CDR2 SAAADI. The DNA of the CDR3 is TGCGCCAGCAGTCAGAACGGGGGCAGGGGGTCGACAGATACGCAGTATTTT. This gives the protein CASSQNGGRGSTDTQYF.

V gene TRBV2 combines with J gene TRBJ2-7; 7 bases fit TRBD1. CDR3 length: 15 residues. CDR1 and CDR2 (germline): SNHLY, FYNNEI. The trim removed 5 bases at V and 3 bases at J, leaving 10 bases unmatched. The CDR3 DNA sequence: TGTGCCAGCAGTTTATACGGACAGGAAAACTACGAGCAGTACTTC. Amino acid sequence: CASSLYGQENYEQYF.

The chain carries TRBV19 and TRBJ2-7; 7 bases match TRBD1. Germline V lookup: CDR1 LNHDA, CDR2 SQIVND (reference sequence). This CDR3 is 14 amino acids long. The J segment lost 0 bases and the V segment lost 4 bases, leaving 3 bases of the junction unmatched. CDR3 loop: CASSTTGNSYEQYF. Here the CDR3 DNA reads TGTGCCAGTAGTACGACAGGGAACTCCTACGAGCAGTACTTC.

The CDR3 DNA follows: TGTGCCAGCAGTGCTGGTTGGAATGAAAAACTGTTTTTT. Translated, it gives CASSAGWNEKLFF. The chain links TRBV2 to TRBJ1-4; D is unresolved. Germline CDR1 is SNHLY and CDR2 is FYNNEI. V was pared by 4 bases and J by 5 bases, with 8 bases between. CDR3 length: 13 residues.

The V gene is TRBV7-2, the J gene TRBJ2-1; no clear D. Between the trimmed V and J ends, which lost 5 bases and 8 bases, there was a span of 10 bases. The CDR3 consists of 12 residues. Germline values: CDR1 SGHTA, CDR2 FQGNSA. The CDR3 DNA reads as TGTGCCAGCAGCAGCGAGAGTTATGAGCAGTTCTTC. This translates into CASSSESYEQFF.

The chain couples TRBV6-5 to TRBJ1-2; 9 bases are a match to TRBD1. Trimming took 2 bases from V and 8 from J; bases not matched to a gene: 6. The germline V gene has CDR1 MNHEY and CDR2 SVGAGI. This CDR3 region has 14 residues. CDR3 DNA: TGTGCCAGCAGTTACAGGGGACAGGGTGGAGGCTACACCTTC. The encoded protein is CASSYRGQGGGYTF.

This clone was detected only a few times. The chain joins TRBV19 to TRBJ2-7; the match to TRBD2 covers 12 bases. Germline trimming cut 6 bases from V and 5 bases from J; bases unmatched to any gene: 2. CDR1 LNHDA and CDR2 SQIVND come from the germline V gene (reference sequence). This CDR3 has 13 residues. CDR3 sequence reads: CASSTSGRNEQYF. In nucleotides, the CDR3 is TGTGCCAGTAGCACTAGCGGGAGGAACGAGCAGTACTTC.